This record concerns one TCR beta chain sequence. These data are taken from a study of T cell changes during pregnancy in multiple sclerosis. Some clones are missing from TCRdb's copy, which holds only in-frame ones; the method was immunoSEQ multiplex PCR. Among around 100,000 clones listed, around 92% were seen once. This clonotype was sampled from a female donor with multiple sclerosis, enrolled in a pregnancy study. Source: peripheral blood, taken after pregnancy.

For the CDR3, the DNA is TGTGCCAGTAGCCCGACAGGGTTTAATGAAAAACTGTTTTTT. Translating gives CASSPTGFNEKLFF. The chain employs TRBV19 and TRBJ1-4; 7 bases agree with TRBD1. This CDR3 region has 14 residues. V was clipped by 6 bases and J by 4 bases; unmatched bases: 5. Germline V gene data show CDR1 as LNHDA and CDR2 as SQIVND (reference sequence).